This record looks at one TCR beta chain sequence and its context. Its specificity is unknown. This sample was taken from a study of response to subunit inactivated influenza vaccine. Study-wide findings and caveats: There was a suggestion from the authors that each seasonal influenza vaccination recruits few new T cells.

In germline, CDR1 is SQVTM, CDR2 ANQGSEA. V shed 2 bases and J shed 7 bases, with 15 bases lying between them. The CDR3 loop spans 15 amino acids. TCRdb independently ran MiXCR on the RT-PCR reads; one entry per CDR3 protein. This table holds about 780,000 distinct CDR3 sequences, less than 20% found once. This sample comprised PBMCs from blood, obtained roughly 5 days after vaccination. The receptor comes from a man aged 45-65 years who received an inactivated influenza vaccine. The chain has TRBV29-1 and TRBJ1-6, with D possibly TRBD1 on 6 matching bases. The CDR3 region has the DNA TGCAGCGTTGAACGGCAGGGGAGAGGAAATTCACCCCTCCACTTT. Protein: CSVERQGRGNSPLHF.